Below are 19 T cell receptor beta chains sequenced from a single sample in a study of T cell responses to AZD1222 COVID-19 vaccine. Assay: immunoSEQ multiplex PCR; the TCRdb copy retains only in-frame clones and omits some. In the table there are under 150,000 clones, approximately 90% of which are singletons. Sequenced material: peripheral blood, taken on day 0 of AZD1222 vaccination. These receptors were collected from an adult in good health.

As for this clone: In the same sample, other DNA sequences code for this CDR3. V usage is TRBV4-3 and J usage is TRBJ1-6; D is undetermined. V lost 0 bases, J lost 0 bases, and 9 bases lay in between. Germline-derived CDR1 and CDR2 are LGHNA and YSLEER. The CDR3 is 17 residues long. CDR3 in DNA: TGCGCCAGCAGCCAAGATCTTGGCAGCTCCTATAATTCACCCCTCCACTTT. This codes for CASSQDLGSSYNSPLHF.

This sequence joins TRBV7-2 and TRBJ2-7; D gene ambiguous. The CDR3 has 14 residues. V lost 0 bases, J lost 3 bases, and 9 bases lay in between. Germline V gives CDR1 SGHTA, CDR2 FQGNSA. CDR3 loop: CASSLAGRDYEQYF. Written as DNA, the CDR3 is TGTGCCAGCAGCTTAGCAGGGCGAGACTACGAGCAGTACTTC.

The rearrangement links TRBV6-2 or TRBV6-3 to TRBJ1-1; D perhaps matches TRBD1 (6 bases). V dropped 1 base and J dropped 1 base, with 13 bases sitting between them. CDR3 length: 16 amino acids. Germline CDR1 reads MNHEY; CDR2 reads SVGEGT. CDR3 sequence reads: CASSYLYRETNTEAFF. The CDR3 DNA sequence: TGTGCCAGCAGTTACTTATACAGGGAGACGAACACTGAAGCTTTCTTT.

The rearrangement uses TRBV19 and TRBJ2-3; TRBD1 agrees at 9 bases. CDR1 is LNHDA and CDR2 is SQIVND in the germline V gene (reference sequence). This CDR3 is built from 14 residues. Trimming cost V 6 bases and J 2 bases; bases outside gene matches: 3. CDR3 nucleotides: TGTGCCAGTAGCCGACAGGGGGACACAGATACGCAGTATTTT. Protein: CASSRQGDTDTQYF.

The chain joins TRBV6-1 to TRBJ1-2; D remains ambiguous. The CDR3 is made up of 14 amino acids. CDR1 is MNHNS and CDR2 is SASEGT in the germline V gene. Trimming shortened V by 6 bases and J by 4 bases, and 15 bases separated the two germline ends. The CDR3 coding sequence is TGTGCCAGCAGAACCGGGCTTACCCTCTATGGCTACACCTTC. Amino acids: CASRTGLTLYGYTF.

The chain joins TRBV7-9 to TRBJ2-5; D is uncertain. The CDR3 sequence is 14 residues long. V lost 3 bases to trimming and J lost 0 bases, with 8 bases between them. Germline CDR1 is SEHNR and CDR2 is FQNEAQ (reference sequence). CDR3 nucleotide sequence: TGTGCCAGCAGCTTCTCCGGGTACCAAGAGACCCAGTACTTC. It encodes CASSFSGYQETQYF. The entire variable domain, with the rest obtained from reference TRBV7-9 and TRBJ2-5, is as follows: DTGVSQNPRHKITKRGQNVTFRCDPISEHNRLYWYRQTLGQGPEFLTYFQNEAQLEKSRLLSDRFSAERPKGSFSTLEIQRTEQGDSAMYLCASSFSGYQETQYFGPGTRLLVL.

The chain couples TRBV19 to TRBJ1-1; 8 bases agree with TRBD1. V was clipped by 7 bases and J by 3 bases; unmatched bases: 7. Per the germline V gene, CDR1 is LNHDA and CDR2 is SQIVND (reference sequence). The CDR3 runs 14 residues. CDR3 nucleotides: TGTGCCAGTAATCCGACAGGGGCATACACTGAAGCTTTCTTT. Translated: CASNPTGAYTEAFF.

This sequence joins TRBV27 and TRBJ2-7; 11 bases map to TRBD2. The germline gives CDR1 MNHEY, CDR2 SMNVEV (reference sequence). V shed 8 bases, J shed 4 bases, and the junction held 7 bases outside the gene matches. There are 14 residues in the CDR3. The CDR3 DNA sequence: TGTGCCAGCGGGTATAGCGGGAGGGTATACGAGCAGTACTTC. It translates to CASGYSGRVYEQYF.

This clone has a handful of counts. This chain uses TRBV7-2 with TRBJ2-5, with 11 bases matching TRBD2. Germline loops: CDR1 SGHTA, CDR2 FQGNSA. The CDR3 consists of 14 residues. The trim removed 5 bases at V and 4 bases at J, leaving 3 bases unmatched. The DNA for the CDR3 is TGTGCCAGCAGCCCCGGACTAGCGGGAGAGACCCAGTACTTC. Translating gives CASSPGLAGETQYF.

The V and J genes are TRBV6-5 and TRBJ2-7, with D possibly being TRBD1 (6 bases). CDR3 length: 15 amino acids. CDR1 is MNHEY, CDR2 SVGAGI, per germline. Trimming shortened V by 6 bases and J by 0 bases, and 15 bases separated the two germline ends. The CDR3 DNA is TGTGCCAGCAGCCCCCTACAGGGAAGCTCCTACGAGCAGTACTTC. Its translation: CASSPLQGSSYEQYF.

V is TRBV27 and J is TRBJ1-6; no definite D call. Germline-derived CDR1 and CDR2 are MNHEY and SMNVEV (reference sequence). The V end was cut by 6 bases, the J end by 8 bases, with 14 bases between. The CDR3 spans 14 residues. This CDR3 reads CASRKVGRDSPLHF. DNA of the CDR3: TGTGCCAGCAGAAAAGTTGGGAGGGATTCACCCCTCCACTTT.

The rearrangement joins TRBV25-1 to TRBJ2-1; 7 nucleotides line up with TRBD1. V was clipped by 4 bases and J by 4 bases; unmatched bases: 4. Germline CDR1 is MGHDK and CDR2 is SYGVNS. CDR3 length: 14 residues. For the CDR3, the DNA is TGTGCCAGCAGTGTGGGGACAGAGTACAATGAGCAGTTCTTC. It is translated as CASSVGTEYNEQFF.

Only one count was recorded for this clone. This chain connects TRBV5-1 to TRBJ1-1; the D is unclear. Trimming took off 2 bases at V and 1 base at J, with 9 bases between the two ends. Germline CDR1 is SGHRS and CDR2 is YFSETQ. CDR3 length equals 14 residues. The CDR3 DNA follows: TGCGCCAGCAGCTTAACCCCGCAGAACACTGAAGCTTTCTTT. Translating gives CASSLTPQNTEAFF.

V usage is TRBV7-2 and J usage is TRBJ1-1; D remains unclear. Germline CDR1 reads SGHTA; CDR2 reads FQGNSA. The ends were cut back, 2 bases at V and 3 bases at J, with 10 bases in the middle. The CDR3 runs to 14 residues. The CDR3: CASSLFLRDTEAFF. The CDR3, as DNA: TGTGCCAGCAGCTTATTTTTGCGTGACACTGAAGCTTTCTTT.

This rearrangement joins TRBV6-5 to TRBJ1-2, with TRBD1 as a possible D gene (5 bases). The CDR3 has 13 residues. The V gene lost 7 bases and the J gene lost 6 bases, with 15 bases spanning the gap. CDR1 is MNHEY and CDR2 is SVGAGI in the germline V gene. The CDR3 loop reads CASKGQLNDGYTF. The CDR3 DNA is TGTGCCAGCAAAGGACAATTAAACGATGGCTACACCTTC.

The V gene is TRBV7-2, the J gene TRBJ1-6; D might be TRBD1 (6 bases). Trimming took off 2 bases at V and 5 bases at J, with 10 bases between the two ends. This CDR3 has 15 amino acids. Germline CDR1 and CDR2: SGHTA and FQGNSA. The CDR3 sequence: CASSLHKGDNSPLHF. As DNA, the CDR3 is TGTGCCAGCAGCTTACATAAGGGGGATAATTCACCCCTCCACTTT.

This sequence joins TRBV7-6 and TRBJ1-2, with a possible D match to TRBD1 (5 bases). The CDR3 has 11 amino acids. Trimming left V 9 bases short and J 4 bases short, with 9 bases between. Germline V gene data show CDR1 as SGHVS and CDR2 as FNYEAQ. The CDR3 protein is CARDRVYGYTF. CDR3 DNA: TGTGCCAGAGACAGAGTCTATGGCTACACCTTC.

The chain links TRBV15 to TRBJ1-5; perhaps TRBD1 as D (6 bases). This CDR3 is built from 17 residues. CDR1 is LNHNV and CDR2 is YYDKDF in the germline V gene (reference sequence). Trimming stripped 1 base from V and 2 bases from J, with 15 bases between. Written as DNA, the CDR3 is TGTGCCACCAGCAGAGTTCCAAAGACAGGTCGCAATCAGCCCCAGCATTTT. It specifies CATSRVPKTGRNQPQHF.

The rearrangement links TRBV9 to TRBJ2-1; a weak D match, TRBD2 (7 bases). The CDR3 is 15 residues long. Trimming removed 2 bases at V and 4 bases at J, with 13 bases between. Germline CDR1 and CDR2: SGDLS and YYNGEE. CDR3 DNA sequence: TGTGCCAGCAGCGTTCAGGGGAGGGGATACAATGAGCAGTTCTTC. Protein sequence: CASSVQGRGYNEQFF.